A selection of T cell receptor beta chains follows, all from one sample in a study of OX40 agonist ivuxolimab in advanced cancers. Produced via immunoSEQ multiplex PCR; TCRdb's table is partial and in-frame only. The data show 45,000 to 55,000 clones, around 94% seen once. Sequences were derived from CD4+ or CD8+ T cells sorted from blood, sampled in a trial of the OX40 agonist ivuxolimab. Receptors originate from an adult with an advanced solid tumor such as melanoma, head and neck, liver or kidney cancer. Both conserved end residues are part of each CDR3. Each record gives: V gene, D gene, clone size, J gene, CDR3 DNA, CDR3 protein. The D gene is left open where the match is weak. Clone size is not always given. Where it is, it says once, few, many or a class for expanded clones.

>TRBV15|TRBD1|once|TRBJ2-1
TGTGCCACCAGCGGGGGACAGGGTCACAATGAGCAGTTCTTC
CATSGGQGHNEQFF
>TRBV7-9|.|.|TRBJ2-7
TGTGCCAGCAGCTCCGGGAATTACGAGCAGTACTTC
CASSSGNYEQYF
>TRBV6-6|.|.|TRBJ2-2
TGTGCCAGCAGCCCCGTCGTGGCCGGGGAGCTGTTTTTT
CASSPVVAGELFF
>TRBV2|.|.|TRBJ2-7
TGTGCCAGCAGTGAGTACGGGGCGAGGGGCTACGAGCAGTACTTC
CASSEYGARGYEQYF
>TRBV28|.|.|TRBJ2-3
TGTGCCAGCAGTTTGGACTCAGGGCCGGATACGCAGTATTTT
CASSLDSGPDTQYF
>TRBV4-3|.|.|TRBJ2-7
TGCGCCAGCAGCCAAGAAGAAGGGGGGCATTACGAGCAGTACTTC
CASSQEEGGHYEQYF
>TRBV5-4|TRBD1|.|TRBJ2-3
TGTGCCAGCACCCTGGGACAGGGATCAGATACGCAGTATTTT
CASTLGQGSDTQYF
>TRBV28|TRBD2|.|TRBJ2-7
TGTGCCAGCAAGACTAGCGGGATCTCCTACGAGCAGTACTTC
CASKTSGISYEQYF
>TRBV5-1|.|.|TRBJ2-2
TGCGCCAGCAGCTCCTTAGTAGCGAAGGCCAACACCGGGGAGCTGTTTTTT
CASSSLVAKANTGELFF
>TRBV19|.|once|TRBJ1-4
TGTGCCAGTAGTACGACAGGTGGATTCGAAAAACTGTTTTTT
CASSTTGGFEKLFF
>TRBV9|.|.|TRBJ1-1
TGTGCCAGCAGCGAGGGCTTAATTAACACTGAAGCTTTCTTT
CASSEGLINTEAFF
>TRBV4-1|.|.|TRBJ2-7
TGCGCCAGCAGCCCCGGGCCTCCTGGTGGGGCCTACGAGCAGTACTTC
CASSPGPPGGAYEQYF
>TRBV30|TRBD1|.|TRBJ2-7
TGTGCCGGGGGGACAGGGGAACACGAGCAGTACTTC
CAGGTGEHEQYF